Given below is one TCR beta chain in context. The antigen is unknown. TCRdb's copy holds only in-frame clones and misses some; the assay was immunoSEQ multiplex PCR. The table includes some 25,000 clones, under 85% detected once. The sample comes from a study of vaccination effects on CD4 cells after COVID-19. Sequencing was preceded by expansion of antigen-specific CD4+ T cells with viral peptide pools in the ViraFEST assay. Following 10 days of culture, CD4+ T cells were isolated. The cohort was immunized with two doses of either the BNT162b2 or mRNA-1273 vaccine. Trimming took off 1 base at V and 0 bases at J, with 10 bases between the two ends. Per germline, CDR1 SQVTM and CDR2 ANQGSEA. The CDR3 covers 15 residues.

The sample in question was CD4+ T cells from PBMCs cultured with HCoV-NL63 spike peptides, obtained after COVID-19 vaccination. The chain combines TRBV29-1 with TRBJ1-5; unclear D gene. The clonotype was recovered from a human donor who received a COVID-19 vaccine. CDR3 region: CSVEVERSSNQPQHF. The CDR3 DNA sequence: TGCAGCGTTGAAGTGGAGAGGAGTAGCAATCAGCCCCAGCATTTT.